Listed below are T cell receptor beta chains from one sample, sequenced in a study of tumor-infiltrating lymphocytes in primary liver carcinoma. Each CDR3 protein gets one entry after TCRdb re-called the multiplex PCR reads with MiXCR. Found here are some 200,000 distinct CDR3 sequences, almost 65% of them singletons; the top ten hold 7% to 8.5%. Material for sequencing was peripheral blood. These receptors were taken from a woman aged 60-75 years with primary liver carcinoma and hepatitis B virus infection. The conserved cysteine and the conserved F or W are not part of the CDR3 here. The order of the fields is clone size, V gene, D gene, CDR3 protein. A D gene is named only where the DNA matches it firmly. Clone size is not always given. Where it is, it says once, few, many or a class for expanded clones.

size: .; V: TRBV4-1; D: TRBD2; CDR3: ADSQVWREFIDTQY
size: .; V: TRBV11-2; D: .; CDR3: ASSLLAGQDEQY
size: .; V: TRBV29-1; D: TRBD1; CDR3: SEGATYEQY
size: few; V: TRBV12-5; D: TRBD1; CDR3: ASAGQGLNTEAF
size: .; V: TRBV7-9; D: .; CDR3: ASSLEEGGGNTIY
size: .; V: TRBV10-1; D: .; CDR3: ASSEVRGLYEQY
size: many; V: TRBV6-1; D: TRBD2; CDR3: AANLAGGAYNEQF
size: many; V: TRBV11-2; D: .; CDR3: ASSLGPARETQY
size: medium-sized; V: TRBV11-2; D: .; CDR3: ASSRLNPEVANEQF
size: .; V: TRBV10-3; D: .; CDR3: ATSLGGFYEQY
size: many; V: TRBV12-3/TRBV12-4; D: TRBD1; CDR3: ASSRTGTGDSYEQY
size: once; V: TRBV6-5; D: TRBD2; CDR3: ASKELAGDVNEQY
size: .; V: TRBV11-3; D: .; CDR3: TSSPTGSYGYT
size: many; V: TRBV11-2; D: .; CDR3: ASRPLRGGENTGELF
size: .; V: TRBV28; D: .; CDR3: ASSPRYEQY
size: .; V: TRBV7-8; D: .; CDR3: ASSPGQNGNQPQY
size: .; V: TRBV11-2; D: .; CDR3: VSSLVRASSYNEQF
size: .; V: TRBV13; D: TRBD2; CDR3: ASRYRLAGRFYEQY
size: .; V: TRBV11-1; D: .; CDR3: ASSSVTLEAL
size: .; V: TRBV11-2; D: TRBD2; CDR3: ASSLDVAGGCVQY
size: many; V: TRBV11-3; D: .; CDR3: ASSPTGTGGETQY
size: .; V: TRBV20-1; D: .; CDR3: SASGIRLARETQY
size: .; V: TRBV5-1; D: .; CDR3: ASSFGSRGTEAF
size: many; V: TRBV6-5; D: TRBD2; CDR3: ASSTRTSGSYEQY
size: .; V: TRBV11-2; D: .; CDR3: VSSLGWRGAYGGYT
size: once; V: TRBV4-1; D: TRBD1; CDR3: ASSPGQCRGYT
size: many; V: TRBV6-6; D: TRBD1; CDR3: ASRAGGGGNTIY
size: .; V: TRBV11-2; D: .; CDR3: ATNLFGVSNQPQH
size: .; V: TRBV20-1; D: .; CDR3: SARGDTSYEQY
size: .; V: TRBV5-1; D: .; CDR3: ASSLVGGSEETQY
size: many; V: TRBV4-1; D: TRBD1; CDR3: ASSQSRTGPIFGYT
size: many; V: TRBV12-5; D: .; CDR3: ASGSPTPALSNEQF
size: .; V: TRBV10-2; D: TRBD2; CDR3: ASRLAGDEQF
size: .; V: TRBV20-1; D: .; CDR3: SAPGQRVGETQY
size: many; V: TRBV29-1; D: .; CDR3: SVVRPDQETRY
size: many; V: TRBV6-5; D: .; CDR3: ASLAFLGMNTEAF
size: many; V: TRBV12-3/TRBV12-4; D: TRBD1; CDR3: ASSSGTGRAF
size: once; V: TRBV5-6; D: .; CDR3: AGSREGVAKNIQY
size: medium-sized; V: TRBV4-2; D: .; CDR3: ASSQDGGDPYNEQF
size: many; V: TRBV5-4; D: .; CDR3: ASSTPAVDTQY
size: .; V: TRBV29-1; D: .; CDR3: SVAGYREDMQY
size: many; V: TRBV12-3/TRBV12-4; D: TRBD1; CDR3: ASSQGAYNEQF
size: many; V: TRBV10-3; D: .; CDR3: AISDRGRERWSTDTQY
size: many; V: TRBV29-1; D: .; CDR3: SVGRSGTLNTEAF
size: .; V: TRBV4-1; D: .; CDR3: ASSQDQRTESGGYT
size: .; V: TRBV11-2; D: .; CDR3: ASSSSFTGDAQY
size: .; V: TRBV12-5; D: .; CDR3: ASGWPTRRSEQF
size: .; V: TRBV28; D: .; CDR3: ASTNGGLTYGYT
size: .; V: TRBV11-2; D: .; CDR3: ASSPRQGLYELY
size: many; V: TRBV28; D: .; CDR3: ASSLATEAF
size: .; V: TRBV4-1; D: .; CDR3: ASNQEGRGPAADAQY
size: .; V: TRBV11-3; D: TRBD1; CDR3: ASSSRQGNEQY
size: once; V: TRBV6-1; D: TRBD2; CDR3: ASSAGLVQETQY
size: .; V: TRBV5-1; D: .; CDR3: ASSLTITVNNEQF